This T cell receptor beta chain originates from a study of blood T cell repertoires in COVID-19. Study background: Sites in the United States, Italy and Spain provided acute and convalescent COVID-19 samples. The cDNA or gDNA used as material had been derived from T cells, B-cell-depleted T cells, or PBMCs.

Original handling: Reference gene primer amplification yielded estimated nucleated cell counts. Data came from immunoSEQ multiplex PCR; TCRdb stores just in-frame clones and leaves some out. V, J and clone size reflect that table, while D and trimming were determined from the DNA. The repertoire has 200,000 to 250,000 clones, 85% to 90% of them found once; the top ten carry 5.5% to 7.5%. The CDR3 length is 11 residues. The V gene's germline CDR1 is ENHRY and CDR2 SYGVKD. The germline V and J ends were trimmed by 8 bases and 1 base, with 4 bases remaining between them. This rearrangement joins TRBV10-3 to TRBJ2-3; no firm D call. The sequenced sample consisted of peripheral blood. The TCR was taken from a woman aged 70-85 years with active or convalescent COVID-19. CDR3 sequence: CAIAGTDTQYF. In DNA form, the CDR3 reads TGTGCCATCGCGGGCACAGATACGCAGTATTTT.